The TCR beta chain described here comes from a study of T cells in localized non-small cell lung cancer. With V trimmed by 5 bases and J by 0 bases, 12 bases remained unmatched. CDR3 length: 20 amino acids. CDR1 is MNHEY and CDR2 is SMNVEV in the germline V gene (reference sequence). Notes on this clone: Antigen specificity is unknown.

Using immunoSEQ multiplex PCR, the repertoire was profiled, and TCRdb retains in-frame clones only, with some absent. This table holds about 72,000 clones, about 83% found once. Study-level findings and limits: T cell clonality was highest in uninvolved adjacent lung, above tumor. In adjacent lung, a median about 50 of the top 100 tumor clones were found. Analysis by sequencing included only one tumor region, so heterogeneity remains possible. Greater blood T cell density accompanied longer overall survival.

This receptor was obtained from a female donor older than 55 with stage I lung adenocarcinoma. The sequencing here drew on peripheral blood, taken before any cancer treatment. The rearrangement uses TRBV27 and TRBJ2-1, with TRBD2 matching 14 bases. The CDR3 DNA is TGTGCCAGCAGTCCAACGACTAGCGGGAGGGCCTTTAGCTCCTACAATGAGCAGTTCTTC. Its translation: CASSPTTSGRAFSSYNEQFF.